This TCR beta chain was found in a study of T cell changes during pregnancy in multiple sclerosis. The method was immunoSEQ multiplex PCR; TCRdb's version includes in-frame clones alone and lacks a portion of them. Here the sample spans roughly 40,000 clones, about nine tenths being singletons. This CDR3 is built from 14 residues. Per the germline V gene, CDR1 is SNHLY and CDR2 is FYNNEI. V gave up 4 bases and J gave up 3 bases, with 11 bases separating them. The material was CD4+ T cells from peripheral blood mononuclear cells, obtained in the second trimester of pregnancy. This chain joins TRBV2 and TRBJ2-3; TRBD2 might be the D (6 bases). The TCR sequence derives from a female donor in good health, enrolled as a control in a pregnancy study. The chain's CDR3 is CASSVGLMTDTQYF. CDR3 nucleotides: TGTGCCAGCAGTGTGGGACTGATGACAGATACGCAGTATTTT.